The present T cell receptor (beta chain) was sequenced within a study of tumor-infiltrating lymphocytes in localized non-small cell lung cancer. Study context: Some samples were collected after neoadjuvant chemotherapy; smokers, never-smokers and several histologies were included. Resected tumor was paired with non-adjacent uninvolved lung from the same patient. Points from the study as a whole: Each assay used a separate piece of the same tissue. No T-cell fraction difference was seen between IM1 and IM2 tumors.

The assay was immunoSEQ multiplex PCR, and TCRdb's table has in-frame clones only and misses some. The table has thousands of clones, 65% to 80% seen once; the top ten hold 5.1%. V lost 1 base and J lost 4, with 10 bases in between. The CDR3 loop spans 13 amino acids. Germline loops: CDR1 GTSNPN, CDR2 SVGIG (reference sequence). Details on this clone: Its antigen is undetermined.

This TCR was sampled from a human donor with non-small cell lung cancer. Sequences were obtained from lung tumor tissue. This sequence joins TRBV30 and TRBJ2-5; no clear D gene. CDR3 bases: TGTGCCTGGAGTGCTCAGGTGGGAGAGACCCAGTACTTC. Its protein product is CAWSAQVGETQYF.